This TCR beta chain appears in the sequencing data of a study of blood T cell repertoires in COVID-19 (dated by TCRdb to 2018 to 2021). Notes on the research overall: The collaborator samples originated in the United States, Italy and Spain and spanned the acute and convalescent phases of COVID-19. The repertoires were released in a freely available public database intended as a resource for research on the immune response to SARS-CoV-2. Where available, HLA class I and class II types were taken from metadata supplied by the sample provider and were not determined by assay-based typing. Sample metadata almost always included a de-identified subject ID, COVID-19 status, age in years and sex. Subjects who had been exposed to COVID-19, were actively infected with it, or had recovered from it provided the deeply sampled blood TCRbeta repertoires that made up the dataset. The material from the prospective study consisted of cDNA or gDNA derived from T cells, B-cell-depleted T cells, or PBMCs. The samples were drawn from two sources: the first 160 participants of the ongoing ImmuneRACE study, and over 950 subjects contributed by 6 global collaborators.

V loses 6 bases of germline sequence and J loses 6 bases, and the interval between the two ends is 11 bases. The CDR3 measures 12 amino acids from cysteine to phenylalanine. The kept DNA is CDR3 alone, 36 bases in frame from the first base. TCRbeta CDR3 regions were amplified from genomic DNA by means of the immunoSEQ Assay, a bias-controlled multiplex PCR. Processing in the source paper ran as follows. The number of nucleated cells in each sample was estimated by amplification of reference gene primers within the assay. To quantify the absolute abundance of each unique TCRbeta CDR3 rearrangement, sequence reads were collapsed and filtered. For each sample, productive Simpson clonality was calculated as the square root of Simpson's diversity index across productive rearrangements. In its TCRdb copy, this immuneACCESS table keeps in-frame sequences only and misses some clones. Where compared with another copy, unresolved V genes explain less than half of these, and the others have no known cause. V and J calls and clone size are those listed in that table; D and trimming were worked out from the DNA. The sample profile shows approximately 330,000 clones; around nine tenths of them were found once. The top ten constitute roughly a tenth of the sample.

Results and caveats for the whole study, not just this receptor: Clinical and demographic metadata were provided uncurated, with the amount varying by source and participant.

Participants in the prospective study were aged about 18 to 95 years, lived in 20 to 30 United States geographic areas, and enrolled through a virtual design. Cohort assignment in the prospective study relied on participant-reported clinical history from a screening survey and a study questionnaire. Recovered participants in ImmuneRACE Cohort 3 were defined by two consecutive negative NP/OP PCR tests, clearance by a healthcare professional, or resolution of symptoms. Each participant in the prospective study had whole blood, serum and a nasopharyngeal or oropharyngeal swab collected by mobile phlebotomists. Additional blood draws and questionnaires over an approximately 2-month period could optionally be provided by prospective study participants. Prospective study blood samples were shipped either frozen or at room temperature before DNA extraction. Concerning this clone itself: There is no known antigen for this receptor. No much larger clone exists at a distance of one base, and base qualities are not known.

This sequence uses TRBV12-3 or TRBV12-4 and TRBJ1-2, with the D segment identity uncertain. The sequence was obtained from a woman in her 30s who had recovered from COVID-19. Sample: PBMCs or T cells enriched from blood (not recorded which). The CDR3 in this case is CASSGGGNGYTF. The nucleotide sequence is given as TGTGCCAGCAGCGGTGGAGGGAATGGCTACACCTTC.